A single T cell receptor beta chain is shown here with its context. Its antigen is unknown. Libraries were prepared by immunoSEQ multiplex PCR; TCRdb keeps only in-frame clonotypes and omits some of them. This table has 200,000 to 250,000 clones, approximately 80% appearing once. These data come from a study of cytomegalovirus exposure and HLA in healthy donors. General study findings and limits: Specificity of three CMV-associated chains for CMV antigens was verified in vitro.

In germline, CDR1 is ENHRY, CDR2 SYGVKD. J gave up 1 base and V 0 bases, and 4 bases lay outside the gene matches. The CDR3 totals 16 residues. The source is a woman aged 25-40 years in good health and CMV-seropositive. Source material: PBMCs. The chain is built from TRBV10-3 and TRBJ1-1; TRBD1 agrees at 8 bases. As DNA, the CDR3 is TGTGCCATCAGTGAGTCTTCCGGGACAGGGAACACTGAAGCTTTCTTT. Its translation: CAISESSGTGNTEAFF.